The rows below give T cell receptor beta chains drawn from one sample of a study of tumor-infiltrating lymphocytes in primary liver carcinoma. Each CDR3 protein gets one entry after TCRdb re-called the multiplex PCR reads with MiXCR. The sample contains about 310,000 distinct CDR3 sequences, around three fifths of which appear only once. Sequenced material: peripheral blood. Source of these receptors: a woman between 25 and 40 years old with primary liver carcinoma and hepatitis B virus infection. Each CDR3 is given with its conserved first and last residue.

V gene	J gene	CDR3 protein
TRBV24-1	TRBJ2-5	CATSEGSQETQYF
TRBV6-6	TRBJ2-7	CASTPRRDYEQYF
TRBV12-3/TRBV12-4	TRBJ2-1	CVSSFFGSQSNEQFF
TRBV12-3/TRBV12-4	TRBJ2-3	CASSPTGVTQYF
TRBV14	TRBJ2-1	CTSSQDGRVWVTSYNEQFF
TRBV12-5	TRBJ2-1	CASGPPVVHEQFF
TRBV28	TRBJ2-1	CASSLGWSAFHNEQFF
TRBV9	TRBJ1-6	CASSVTVDPYNSPLHF
TRBV6-1	TRBJ1-2	CASSEAQVGGYTF
TRBV19	TRBJ2-2	CASSVQRNAGELFF
TRBV28	TRBJ2-7	CASLENNEQYF
TRBV18	TRBJ2-3	CASSPTRRQSTDTQYF
TRBV5-6	TRBJ2-2	CASSLPGQGPTGELFF
TRBV29-1	TRBJ2-7	CSVGGEDRIYEQYF
TRBV6-6	TRBJ2-7	CASSTPDSWIYEQYF
TRBV12-3/TRBV12-4	TRBJ1-5	CASSAGSNQPQHF
TRBV12-3/TRBV12-4	TRBJ2-5	CASSYRTSGMETQYF
TRBV11-2	TRBJ2-7	CVSTNSGMTYEQYF
TRBV14	TRBJ2-1	CASSQDPNYNEQFF
TRBV12-3/TRBV12-4	TRBJ2-1	CASSLLSNEQFF
TRBV11-2	TRBJ2-1	CASSPGRSSYNEQFF
TRBV4-1	TRBJ1-1	CASSQGENTEAFF
TRBV28	TRBJ2-3	CASSLSVVEGPESLTSTDTQYF
TRBV4-2	TRBJ2-7	CASSHVASGDSYEQYF
TRBV12-3/TRBV12-4	TRBJ2-1	CASSLAGADNEQFF
TRBV11-2	TRBJ2-1	CASSVSGRFSHNEQFF
TRBV11-2	TRBJ2-3	CASSRAGAGEGDTQYF
TRBV4-1	TRBJ2-1	CASSQDGLLYNEQFF
TRBV7-8	TRBJ2-1	CASSYPTSGHSYNEQFF
TRBV6-2/TRBV6-3	TRBJ2-1	CASSYREVSGRASEQFF
TRBV11-2	TRBJ2-5	CASTPWTTTETQYF
TRBV7-9	TRBJ2-5	CAGTGGRQETQYF
TRBV14	TRBJ2-1	CASSETRIHEQFF
TRBV7-9	TRBJ2-3	CASSPMDTQYF
TRBV7-8	TRBJ2-1	CASSFLGGEQFF
TRBV12-3/TRBV12-4	TRBJ2-7	CASGPRAGEQYF
TRBV5-1	TRBJ2-6	CASGGGTPHSGANVLTF
TRBV6-6	TRBJ1-3	CASSTGQNGNTIYF
TRBV11-2	TRBJ2-1	CASSFLAGGRDEQFF
TRBV11-1	TRBJ2-7	CASSGEDSHYDQYF
TRBV4-1	TRBJ2-7	CASSRWVPGTLPSYEQYF
TRBV29-1	TRBJ2-3	CSVRTSGSPDTQYF
TRBV14	TRBJ2-5	CASSRGTYPQETQYF
TRBV6-6	TRBJ2-7	CASSWSSGGYEQYF
TRBV11-3	TRBJ2-3	CASTGKFTDTQYF
TRBV29-1	TRBJ2-2	CSVEVANPGELFF
TRBV11-2	TRBJ2-1	CASSPQGAQQFF
TRBV6-2/TRBV6-3	TRBJ1-1	CASSYSDRGEASF
TRBV10-3	TRBJ2-3	CAISTGTEPGQYF
TRBV11-2	TRBJ2-3	CASSYGTSGITDTQYF
TRBV6-1	TRBJ2-3	CASSESRGGGTDTQYF
TRBV29-1	TRBJ2-2	CSARTPGQGNTGELSF
TRBV12-3/TRBV12-4	TRBJ2-1	CASSSPLSRNRQFF
TRBV12-3/TRBV12-4	TRBJ1-5	CAISLTAHQPQHF
TRBV10-2	TRBJ2-7	CAARAAGGYEQHF
TRBV5-4	TRBJ2-7	CASQPSATYDHEQYF
TRBV12-3/TRBV12-4	TRBJ2-7	CASSSHRAGSYEQYF
TRBV6-1	TRBJ2-3	CAGKREPAEDTQYF
TRBV6-5	TRBJ2-2	CASRQGLGDTGELFF